This TCR beta chain was recorded in a study of beta chain features in type 1 diabetes. Study overall: The study found patients and healthy donors alike in age, gender and cell yields. Study observations and caveats: The study found moderately but significantly shorter TCRB CDR3s in all four CD4+ subsets of Type 1 diabetes patients. The question left open here concerned HLA type influencing TCRB rearrangement.

Germline loops: CDR1 SGHTA, CDR2 FQGNSA. Deletions cut 2 bases from V and 8 bases from J, with 13 bases between. The CDR3 runs 14 residues. Of the isolated RNA, all was reverse transcribed, and so the sequenced material was expressed TCRB transcripts. TCRdb's table, derived via immunoSEQ multiplex PCR, lists solely in-frame clones and lacks some. The data contain 970,000 or so clones, 15% to 20% of them singletons. Every sorted population was more than 98% pure. This clone occurred a few times. Its antigen is as yet unknown. The receptor comes from a woman between 18 and 30 years old in good health. What was sequenced was naive CD4+ T cells from blood. V and J are TRBV7-2 and TRBJ2-1; a possible D gene is TRBD1 (5 bases). In DNA, the CDR3 is TGTGCCAGCAGCTTAAGGCAGGGCAGGGATGAGCAGTTCTTC. Its protein is CASSLRQGRDEQFF.